The TCR beta chain under discussion was sequenced for a study of CD8+CD57+ T cells in acquired aplastic anemia. General study findings and limits: Both patients and controls carried the same twenty-nine CD8+ CDR3 sequences.

An expansion of CD8+CD57+ cells by flow cytometry had been shown in patients chosen for sequencing. Acquired aplastic anemia of severe grade affected all patients. Among the patients, none had received any therapy at the time of blood sampling. Genomic DNA templated the TCR beta VDJ and CDR3 profiling. TCRdb redid the calling of the reads with MiXCR, one entry per CDR3 protein. The table lists some 200,000 distinct CDR3 sequences, around 45% of them singletons. This clonotype was observed at least ten times. The antigen is not known. This CDR3 contains 17 residues. Germline CDR1 SGHNT, CDR2 YYREEE (reference sequence). V gave up 0 bases and J gave up 3 bases, with 18 bases separating them.

Sequencing was performed on sorted CD4+, CD8+, or CD8+CD57+ T cells (not recorded which) from PBMCs. The source is a human donor with aplastic anemia. The genes are TRBV5-4 and TRBJ1-2; the D gene is possibly TRBD1 (6 bases). CDR3 DNA: TGTGCCAGCAGCTTGGCCGTCAGGGGTTTGGCTCACTATGGCTACACCTTC. Amino acid sequence: CASSLAVRGLAHYGYTF.